These 9 T cell receptor beta chains came from one sample sequenced in a study of blood T cells in healthy people across ages. Together with a sample-barcoded 5' primer, a J-beta primer mix was included in a second PCR lasting roughly 6 to 12 cycles. Using its own MiXCR run on the 5' RACE reads, TCRdb lists one record per CDR3 protein. The data hold roughly 800,000 distinct CDR3 sequences, with about 37% observed a single time. Sequencing was performed on blood. The source of these receptors is a man younger than 35 in good health.

This clonotype has only a few counts. V usage is TRBV15 and J usage is TRBJ2-3; no definite D call. In germline, CDR1 is LNHNV, CDR2 YYDKDF (reference sequence). Trimming cost V 8 bases and J 1 base, with 13 bases left between them. This CDR3 has 14 amino acids. The DNA of the CDR3 is TGTGCCACCGGATCAGAGCGCGGCACAGATACGCAGTATTTT. Translating gives CATGSERGTDTQYF.

Notes on this clonotype: A much larger clone sits a single nucleotide away, making a read error possible. The chain uses TRBV12-3 or TRBV12-4 and TRBJ2-3; either TRBD1 or TRBD2 may fit D (5 bases each). CDR3 length: 17 amino acids. CDR3 coding DNA: TGTGCCGGCAGGTCCTACGGGACCGTTGTTTCCACAGATACGCAGTATTTT. This sequence encodes CAGRSYGTVVSTDTQYF.

This chain links TRBV4-2 with TRBJ2-1; D could derive from TRBD1 or TRBD2 (6 bases each). The J call could be wrong; TRBJ2-7 is a better fit for the DNA end. The CDR3 spans 18 residues. Looked up from germline, CDR1 is LGHNA and CDR2 is YNFKEQ. In DNA, the CDR3 is TGTGCCAGCAGCCAGGATCTATCGGGGGCCCCGTCCTACAATGAGCAGTACTTC. Translating gives CASSQDLSGAPSYNEQYF.

This clonotype was picked up a small number of times. The chain joins TRBV6-2 or TRBV6-3 to TRBJ2-5, with no clear D. Germline lookup yields CDR1 MNHEY and CDR2 SVGEGT. V was pared by 2 bases and J by 11 bases, with 9 bases between. This CDR3 has 11 residues. CDR3 nucleotides: TGTGCCAGCAGTTACCCGGATGAGCAGTACTTC. Amino acid sequence: CASSYPDEQYF.

This clonotype appeared a few times. J is TRBJ2-5 and V is TRBV12-3 or TRBV12-4; 8 positions agree with TRBD2. Losses at the gene ends were 0 bases for V and 4 bases for J; bases not matched to a gene: 4. The CDR3 extends over 15 amino acids. CDR3 nucleotide sequence: TGTGCCAGCAGTTTAGCCTTCGGGGGGGCAGAGACCCAGTACTTC. Translated: CASSLAFGGAETQYF.

The chain has TRBV3-1 and TRBJ2-7; a weak D match, TRBD1 (6 bases). The J call may be incorrect, as the DNA end agrees better with TRBJ2-5. The CDR3 has 16 residues. CDR1 is LGHDT and CDR2 is YNNKEL in the germline V gene (reference sequence). In DNA form, the CDR3 reads TGTGCCAGCAGCCCCCTTCGGACAGCCTTAGGAGAGACCCAGTACTTC. This codes for CASSPLRTALGETQYF.

The chain recombines TRBV12-3 or TRBV12-4 with TRBJ2-4; D remains ambiguous. The J call may be wrong; the DNA end is better matched by TRBJ2-7. The CDR3 contains 12 residues. CDR3 residues: CASSFSMNEQYF. The CDR3, as DNA: TGTGCCAGCAGTTTCAGTATGAACGAGCAGTACTTC.

This clonotype showed up just a few times. The chain couples TRBV3-1 to TRBJ2-3; 7 bases are shared with TRBD1. V shed 3 bases, J shed 1 base, and the junction held 19 bases outside the gene matches. The CDR3 has 20 residues. Germline lookup yields CDR1 LGHDT and CDR2 YNNKEL (reference sequence). Here the CDR3 DNA reads TGTGCCAGCAGCCACCCAAGACTAACCGGACAGGTGCCCCGCACAGATACGCAGTATTTT. Translating gives CASSHPRLTGQVPRTDTQYF.

The chain combines TRBV11-2 with TRBJ1-1; D is unclear. V lost 6 bases and J 1 base, leaving 9 bases between the germline ends. This CDR3 region has 13 residues. From germline, CDR1 is SGHAT and CDR2 FQNNGV. In DNA, the CDR3 is TGTGCCAGCAGGTTGACACCGAACACTGAAGCTTTCTTT. Residues: CASRLTPNTEAFF.